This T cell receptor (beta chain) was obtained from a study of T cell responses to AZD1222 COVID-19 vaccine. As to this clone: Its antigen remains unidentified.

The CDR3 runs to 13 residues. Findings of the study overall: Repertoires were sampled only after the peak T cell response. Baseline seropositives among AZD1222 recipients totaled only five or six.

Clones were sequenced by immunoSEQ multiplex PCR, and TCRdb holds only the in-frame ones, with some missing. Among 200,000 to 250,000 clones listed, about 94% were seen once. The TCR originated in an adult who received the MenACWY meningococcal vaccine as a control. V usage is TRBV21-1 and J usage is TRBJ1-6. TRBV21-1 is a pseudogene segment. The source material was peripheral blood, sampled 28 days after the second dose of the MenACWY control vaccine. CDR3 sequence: CASSKRVNSPLHF. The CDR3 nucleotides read TGTGCCAGCAGCAAGAGGGTTAATTCACCCCTCCACTTT.